The T cell receptor (beta chain) under discussion was sequenced for a study of cytotoxic CD8 clonotypes in ibrutinib-treated CLL. Study outcomes and limitations: Higher circulating CD8+ T-cell counts strongly accompanied higher baseline clonality, above age-matched healthy donors. Rising at ibrutinib response, clonality subsequently fell back toward baseline at progression. Public clonotypes proved infrequent, and on treatment they shrank or remained steady.

V shed 4 bases, J shed 0 bases, and the junction held 8 bases outside the gene matches. The CDR3 runs to 16 residues. From germline, CDR1 is SGHRS and CDR2 YFSETQ. Here immunoSEQ multiplex PCR was the method, and the copy in TCRdb shows in-frame clones only, minus some. The data hold about 120,000 clones, with about 50% observed a single time. Around 2.2 micrograms of genomic DNA, which was extracted from cryopreserved PBMCs, served as the material used for the TCR beta libraries. About this clone: Its target is unknown.

This specimen was PBMCs, taken after 24 months of ibrutinib treatment. The V and J genes are TRBV5-1 and TRBJ1-1; 8 bases are a match to TRBD1. The clonotype was recovered from a human donor with chronic lymphocytic leukemia. This CDR3 is CASSHVRGPLNTEAFF. The CDR3 DNA sequence: TGCGCCAGCAGCCATGTCAGGGGGCCGTTGAACACTGAAGCTTTCTTT. Full variable domain (missing parts from reference TRBV5-1 and TRBJ1-1): KAGVTQTPRYLIKTRGQQVTLSCSPISGHRSVSWYQQTPGQGLQFLFEYFSETQRNKGNFPGRFSGRQFSNSRSEMNVSTLELGDSALYLCASSHVRGPLNTEAFFGQGTRLTVV.